Presented here are 13 T cell receptor beta chains from one specimen sequenced in a study of kidney transplant recipient with SARS-CoV-2 infection. Using its own MiXCR run on the reads, TCRdb lists one record per CDR3 protein. The sample lists roughly 250,000 distinct CDR3 sequences, about 30% seen once, with roughly 7.3% in the top ten. Sequenced here: a blood sample, sampled at baseline and between days 110 and 120 from a kidney transplant recipient. All receptors derive from a male patient between 25 and 39 years old who had COVID-19 and was a kidney transplant recipient. The T cells may partly be graft donor cells.

In the case of this clonotype: A much larger clone differs from this one at a single base, so this may be a read error. This chain connects TRBV20-1 to TRBJ1-5; D not certain. The germline gives CDR1 DFQATT, CDR2 SNEGSKA (reference sequence). The CDR3 totals 13 residues. The CDR3: CSARRESNQPRHF. CDR3 nucleotides: TGCAGTGCTAGGCGAGAGAGCAATCAGCCCCGGCATTTT.

This clonotype was observed many times. The chain links TRBV2 to TRBJ1-1, with D hard to call. The CDR3 extends over 14 amino acids. V was shortened by 4 bases and J by 1 base, with 10 bases between the two germline ends. Germline V gives CDR1 SNHLY, CDR2 FYNNEI. In nucleotides, the CDR3 is TGTGCCAGCAGTGTAACAGACTGGAACACTGAAGCTTTCTTT. Its translation: CASSVTDWNTEAFF. Full variable domain (missing parts from reference TRBV2 and TRBJ1-1): EPEVTQTPSHQVTQMGQEVILRCVPISNHLYFYWYRQILGQKVEFLVSFYNNEISEKSEIFDDQFSVERPDGSNFTLKIRSTKLEDSAMYFCASSVTDWNTEAFFGQGTRLTVV.

This clonotype was found many times. This chain joins TRBV20-1 and TRBJ2-2; TRBD2 matches at 8 bases. CDR1 and CDR2 (germline): DFQATT, SNEGSKA (reference sequence). The ends lost 0 bases at V and 2 bases at J; junction bases unmatched: 5. This CDR3 comprises 16 residues. In nucleotides, the CDR3 is TGCAGTGCTAGAGATCGGGTAGCGGGAAACACCGGGGAGCTGTTTTTT. It specifies CSARDRVAGNTGELFF.

This clonotype was found many times. The chain uses TRBV15 and TRBJ1-2, with no clear D. Germline lookup yields CDR1 LNHNV and CDR2 YYDKDF (reference sequence). CDR3 length equals 17 residues. V was shortened by 5 bases and J by 4 bases, with 23 bases between the two germline ends. CDR3 in amino acids: CATSLKVRCGKTYGYTF. The CDR3 bases are TGTGCCACCAGCTTAAAGGTAAGGTGTGGAAAGACCTATGGCTACACCTTC.

To note about this clonotype: This may arise from a read error, as a much more abundant clone is one base away. The chain recombines TRBV18 with TRBJ1-6, with D maybe TRBD1 (5 bases). There are 14 residues in the CDR3. The germline CDR1 and CDR2 sequences are KGHSH and LQKENI. CDR3 coding DNA: TGTGCCGGCTCACGTGACAGAAATAATTCACCCCTCCACTTT. This sequence encodes CAGSRDRNNSPLHF.

Comments on this clonotype: A much larger clone lies a single base off, so this may be a read error. This rearrangement joins TRBV6-2 or TRBV6-3 to TRBJ1-2, with D hard to call. This CDR3 is 17 amino acids long. CDR1 and CDR2 from the germline V gene are MNHEY and SVGEGT. V dropped 5 bases and J dropped 4 bases, with 23 bases sitting between them. CDR3 coding DNA: TGTGCCAGCAGTCGCACGGGCTGCATCGGAGAGACCTATGGCTACACCTTC. The encoded protein is CASSRTGCIGETYGYTF.

Points on this clonotype: A much larger clone sits a single nucleotide away, making a read error possible. V and J are TRBV7-3 and TRBJ2-1; TRBD1 might be the D (5 bases). Germline CDR1 and CDR2: SGHTA and FQGTGA. V lost 3 bases and J 12 bases, leaving 15 bases between the germline ends. CDR3 length equals 13 residues. The DNA for the CDR3 is TGTGCCAGCAGCTTCAAAGGGGTGACTGGGCAGTTCTTC. Amino acids: CASSFKGVTGQFF.

To note about this clonotype: Just one base apart from a much larger clone, this may be a read error. For the CDR3, the DNA is TGTGCCAGCAGTACAAAACCCTACGAGCAGTACTTC. Its translation: CASSTKPYEQYF. V is TRBV6-5 and J is TRBJ2-7; the D is unclear. CDR3 size: 12 residues. CDR1 is MNHEY, CDR2 SVGAGI, per germline. The ends were cut back, 5 bases at V and 2 bases at J, with 7 bases in the middle.

This clonotype was seen at least ten times. V and J are TRBV20-1 and TRBJ1-2; D not resolved. The V end was cut by 5 bases, the J end by 4 bases, with 23 bases between. The length of the CDR3 is 16 residues. Germline V gene data show CDR1 as DFQATT and CDR2 as SNEGSKA (reference sequence). The CDR3 loop reads CSAEFRLFRKTYGYTF. Here the CDR3 DNA reads TGCAGTGCTGAATTCAGGCTGTTTCGAAAGACCTATGGCTACACCTTC.

With regard to this clonotype: Just one base apart from a much larger clone, this may be a read error. The genes are TRBV5-8 and TRBJ1-2; D uncertain. V was shortened by 6 bases and J by 4 bases, with 22 bases between the two germline ends. The CDR3 has 16 residues. Per germline, CDR1 SGHTS and CDR2 YDEGEE. DNA for the CDR3: TGTGCCAGCACGCCAGTTCATCCACGAAAGACCTATGGCTACACCTTC. Translating it yields CASTPVHPRKTYGYTF.

This clonotype appeared once. This clone may be a read error of a much larger clone one base away. This chain links TRBV5-1 with TRBJ1-2; 8 positions match TRBD1. With 6 bases clipped from V and 1 base from J, the junction kept 8 bases outside the gene matches. Germline lookup yields CDR1 SGHRS and CDR2 YFSETQ. This CDR3 comprises 15 residues. CDR3 sequence: CASNWGTGVNYGYTF. The CDR3 DNA reads as TGCGCCAGCAACTGGGGGACAGGCGTTAACTATGGCTACACCTTC.

This clonotype was observed at least ten times. The gene calls are TRBV20-1 and TRBJ1-1, with D unclear. V was clipped by 6 bases and J by 0 bases, with 11 bases between them. This CDR3 spans 13 amino acids. Germline CDR1 DFQATT, CDR2 SNEGSKA (reference sequence). The DNA of the CDR3 is TGCAGTGCGGCGCGGGATATGAACACTGAAGCTTTCTTT. Protein sequence: CSAARDMNTEAFF.

Turning to this clonotype: A read error is possible here, since a much larger clone lies one base away. The chain has TRBV6-5 and TRBJ1-1; D might be TRBD1 (5 bases). Trimming left V 4 bases short and J 0 bases short, with 18 bases between. Germline V CDR1 and CDR2: MNHEY, SVGAGI. CDR3 length equals 17 residues. As DNA, the CDR3 is TGTGCCAGCAGTTTTTCGGGACCGTCGATCTTGAACACTGAAGCTTTCTTT. Protein sequence: CASSFSGPSILNTEAFF.